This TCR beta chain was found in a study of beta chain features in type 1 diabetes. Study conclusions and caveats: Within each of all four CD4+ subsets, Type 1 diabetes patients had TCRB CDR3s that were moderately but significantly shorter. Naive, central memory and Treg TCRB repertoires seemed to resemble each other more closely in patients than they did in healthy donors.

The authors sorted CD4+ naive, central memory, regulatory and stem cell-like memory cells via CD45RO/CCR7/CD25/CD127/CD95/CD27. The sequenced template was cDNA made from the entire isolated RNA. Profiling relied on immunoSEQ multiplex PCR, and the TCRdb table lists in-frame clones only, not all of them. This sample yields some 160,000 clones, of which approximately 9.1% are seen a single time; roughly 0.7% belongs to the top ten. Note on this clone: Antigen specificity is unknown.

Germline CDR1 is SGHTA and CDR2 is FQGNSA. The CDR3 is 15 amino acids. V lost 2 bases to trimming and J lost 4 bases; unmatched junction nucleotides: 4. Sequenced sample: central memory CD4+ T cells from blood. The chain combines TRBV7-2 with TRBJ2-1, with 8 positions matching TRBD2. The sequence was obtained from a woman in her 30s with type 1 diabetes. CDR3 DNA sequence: TGTGCCAGCAGCTTAATACTAGCGGCTTACAATGAGCAGTTCTTC. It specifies CASSLILAAYNEQFF.